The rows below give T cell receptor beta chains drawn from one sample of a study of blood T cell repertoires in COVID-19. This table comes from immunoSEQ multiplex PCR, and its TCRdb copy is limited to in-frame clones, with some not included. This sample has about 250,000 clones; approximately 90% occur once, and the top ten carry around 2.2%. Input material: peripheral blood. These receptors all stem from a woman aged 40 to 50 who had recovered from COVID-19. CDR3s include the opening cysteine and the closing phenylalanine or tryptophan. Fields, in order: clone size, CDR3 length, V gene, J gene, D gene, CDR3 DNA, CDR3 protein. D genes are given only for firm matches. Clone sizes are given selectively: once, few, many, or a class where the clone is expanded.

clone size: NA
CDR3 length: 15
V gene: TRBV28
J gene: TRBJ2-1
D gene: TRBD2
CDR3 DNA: TGTGCCAGCAACCCCACCGGGAGGGGATACAATGAGCAGTTCTTC
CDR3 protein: CASNPTGRGYNEQFF

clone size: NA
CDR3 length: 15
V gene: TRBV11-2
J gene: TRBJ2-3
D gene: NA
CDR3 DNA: TGTGCCAGCAGCCCGACCGGGACAATAGGAGATACGCAGTATTTT
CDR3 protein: CASSPTGTIGDTQYF

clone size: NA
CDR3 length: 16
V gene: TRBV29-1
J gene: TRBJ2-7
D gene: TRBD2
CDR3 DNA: TGCAGCGTTGAAGGACTAGCGGGGACCCTCTCCTACGAGCAGTACTTC
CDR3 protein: CSVEGLAGTLSYEQYF

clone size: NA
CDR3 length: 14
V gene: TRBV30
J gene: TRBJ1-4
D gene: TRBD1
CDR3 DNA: TGTGCCTGGAACCGCAGGGGGAACAGTGAAAAACTGTTTTTT
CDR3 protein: CAWNRRGNSEKLFF

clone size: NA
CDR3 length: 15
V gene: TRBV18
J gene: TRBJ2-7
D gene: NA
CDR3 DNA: TGTGCCAGCTCACAGATGTCTGGGCCCGACTACGAGCAGTACTTC
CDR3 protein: CASSQMSGPDYEQYF

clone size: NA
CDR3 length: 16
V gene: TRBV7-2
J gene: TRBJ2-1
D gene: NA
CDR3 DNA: TGTGCCAGCAGCTTAGCGTCGGGGAGGTCCTACAATGAGCAGTTCTTC
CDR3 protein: CASSLASGRSYNEQFF

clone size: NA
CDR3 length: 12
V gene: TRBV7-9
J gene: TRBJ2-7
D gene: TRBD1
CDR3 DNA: TGTGCCAGCAGCACACAGGGGCTCGAGCAGTACTTC
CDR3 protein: CASSTQGLEQYF

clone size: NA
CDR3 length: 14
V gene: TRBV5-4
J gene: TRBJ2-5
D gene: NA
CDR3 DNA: TGTGCCAGCAGCTTACACGGACAGTGGGAGACCCAGTACTTC
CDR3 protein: CASSLHGQWETQYF

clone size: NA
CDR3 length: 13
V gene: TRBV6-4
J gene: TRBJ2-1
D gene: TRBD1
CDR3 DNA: TGTGCCAGCAGCGGGACAGGGGGCGGTGAGCAGTTCTTC
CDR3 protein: CASSGTGGGEQFF

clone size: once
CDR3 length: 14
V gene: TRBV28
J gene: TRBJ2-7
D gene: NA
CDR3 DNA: TGTGCCAGCAGTTTTCGGGGGAGATCCTACGAGCAGTACTTC
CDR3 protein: CASSFRGRSYEQYF

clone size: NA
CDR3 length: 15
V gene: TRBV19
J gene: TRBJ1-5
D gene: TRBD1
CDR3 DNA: TGTGCCAGTAGTCAGGGACAGGGGAGAGTTCAGCCCCAGCATTTT
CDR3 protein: CASSQGQGRVQPQHF

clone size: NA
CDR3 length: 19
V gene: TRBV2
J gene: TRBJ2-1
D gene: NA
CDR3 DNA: TGTGCCAGCAGTGAAGATGGGACACGGGCTCGGGGCTCCTACAATGAGCAGTTCTTC
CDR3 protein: CASSEDGTRARGSYNEQFF

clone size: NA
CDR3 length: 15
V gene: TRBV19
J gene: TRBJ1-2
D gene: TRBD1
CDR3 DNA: TGTGCCAGTAGTATAGAGGGACAGGGGTTCAATGGCTACACCTTC
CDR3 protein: CASSIEGQGFNGYTF

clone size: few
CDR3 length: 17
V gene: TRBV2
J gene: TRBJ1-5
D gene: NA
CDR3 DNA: TGTGCCAGCAGCGGGACTTTACCATGGGGGGGGAACCAGCCCCAGCATTTT
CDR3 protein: CASSGTLPWGGNQPQHF

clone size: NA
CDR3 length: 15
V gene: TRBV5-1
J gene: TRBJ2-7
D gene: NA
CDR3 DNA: TGCGCCAGCAGCTCGAAAGGCGGGATCAAATACGAGCAGTACTTC
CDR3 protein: CASSSKGGIKYEQYF

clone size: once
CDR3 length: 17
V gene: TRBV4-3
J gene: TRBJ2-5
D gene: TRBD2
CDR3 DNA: TGCGCCAGCAGCCAGACGATAGGTGGCGGGGGGGCAGAGACCCAGTACTTC
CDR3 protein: CASSQTIGGGGAETQYF

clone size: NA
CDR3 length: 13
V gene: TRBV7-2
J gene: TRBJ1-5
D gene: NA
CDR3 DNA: TGTGCCAGCAGCTTAGAGTCGGTTCAGCCCCAGCATTTT
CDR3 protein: CASSLESVQPQHF

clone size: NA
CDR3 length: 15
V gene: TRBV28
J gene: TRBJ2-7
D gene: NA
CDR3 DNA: TGTGCCAGCAGTTTAAGGCAGGGCATTACCTACGAGCAGTACTTC
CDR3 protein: CASSLRQGITYEQYF

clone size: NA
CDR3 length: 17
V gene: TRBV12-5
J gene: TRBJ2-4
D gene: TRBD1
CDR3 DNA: TGTGCTAGTGGTTTGGAAACAGGGGGCTGGGGCAAAAACATTCAGTACTTC
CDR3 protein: CASGLETGGWGKNIQYF

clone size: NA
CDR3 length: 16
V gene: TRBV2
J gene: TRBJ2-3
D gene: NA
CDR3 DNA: TGTGCCAGCAGTGAAGGAGCGACAGAGGGCACAGATACGCAGTATTTT
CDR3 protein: CASSEGATEGTDTQYF

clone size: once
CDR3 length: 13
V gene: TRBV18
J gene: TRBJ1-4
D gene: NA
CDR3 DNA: TGTGCCAGCTCAGGCCGACTAGGCGAAAAACTGTTTTTT
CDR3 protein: CASSGRLGEKLFF

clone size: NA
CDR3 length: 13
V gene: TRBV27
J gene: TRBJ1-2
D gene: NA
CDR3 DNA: TGTGCCAGCAGCCTACAGGGTAACTATGGCTACACCTTC
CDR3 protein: CASSLQGNYGYTF

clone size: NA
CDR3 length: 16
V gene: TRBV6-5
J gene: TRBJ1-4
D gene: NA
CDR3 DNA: TGTGCCAGCAGTTACTCCGCGGGGGCTTGGGGTGAAAAACTGTTTTTT
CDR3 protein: CASSYSAGAWGEKLFF